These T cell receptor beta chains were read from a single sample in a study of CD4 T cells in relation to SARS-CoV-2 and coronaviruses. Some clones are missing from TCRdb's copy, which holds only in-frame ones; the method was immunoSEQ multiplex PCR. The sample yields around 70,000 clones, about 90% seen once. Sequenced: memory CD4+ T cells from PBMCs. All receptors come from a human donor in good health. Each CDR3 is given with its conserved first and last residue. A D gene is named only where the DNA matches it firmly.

cdr3_nt: TGTGCCAGCAGTTTATTTCCAGGTAGACAGGGAACCTATGGCTACACCTTC
cdr3_aa: CASSLFPGRQGTYGYTF
cdr3_length: 17
j_call: TRBJ1-2
v_call: TRBV27
d_call: TRBD1

cdr3_nt: TGTGCCAGCAGCTACCAGGGTCGGCGAGGCTACACCTTC
cdr3_aa: CASSYQGRRGYTF
cdr3_length: 13
j_call: TRBJ1-2
v_call: TRBV5-4
d_call: NA

cdr3_nt: TGTGCCATCAGTGAACCTGATACCGGGCCCACCGGGACTGAAGCTTTCTTT
cdr3_aa: CAISEPDTGPTGTEAFF
cdr3_length: 17
j_call: TRBJ1-1
v_call: TRBV10-3
d_call: NA

cdr3_nt: TGTGCCAGCGCTCTAGGACTGACTGAAGGCACTGAAGCTTTCTTT
cdr3_aa: CASALGLTEGTEAFF
cdr3_length: 15
j_call: TRBJ1-1
v_call: TRBV25-1
d_call: NA

cdr3_nt: TGTGCCAGCAGCAACCCAGTGTACACCATATATTTT
cdr3_aa: CASSNPVYTIYF
cdr3_length: 12
j_call: TRBJ1-3
v_call: TRBV3-1/TRBV3-2
d_call: NA

cdr3_nt: TGCGCCAGCAGTCGACCGGTGGCTTTTGTAGTGGGTCGGAAGTCGTACTTC
cdr3_aa: CASSRPVAFVVGRKSYF
cdr3_length: 17
j_call: TRBJ2-7
v_call: TRBV23-1
d_call: NA

cdr3_nt: TGTGCCAGCAGCCAAGATCTGGCAGCTGACTATGGCTACACCTTC
cdr3_aa: CASSQDLAADYGYTF
cdr3_length: 15
j_call: TRBJ1-2
v_call: TRBV3-1/TRBV3-2
d_call: NA

cdr3_nt: TGTGCCAGCAAGGCAGGGAGGAGCACAGATACGCAGTATTTT
cdr3_aa: CASKAGRSTDTQYF
cdr3_length: 14
j_call: TRBJ2-3
v_call: TRBV2
d_call: NA

cdr3_nt: TGTGCCAGCAGTTTAGTACAGGGGGTGGCCGGGGAGCTGTTTTTT
cdr3_aa: CASSLVQGVAGELFF
cdr3_length: 15
j_call: TRBJ2-2
v_call: TRBV28
d_call: TRBD1

cdr3_nt: TGTGCCAGCTCACCGGGAACAGGGTGGAGGGAGCAGTACTTC
cdr3_aa: CASSPGTGWREQYF
cdr3_length: 14
j_call: TRBJ2-7
v_call: TRBV18
d_call: NA

cdr3_nt: TGTGCCTGGACCATTGGGGCAGTGTATAGCACAGATACGCAGTATTTT
cdr3_aa: CAWTIGAVYSTDTQYF
cdr3_length: 16
j_call: TRBJ2-3
v_call: TRBV30
d_call: NA

cdr3_nt: TGTGCCAGCTCCCGCGCAGATACGCAGTATTTT
cdr3_aa: CASSRADTQYF
cdr3_length: 11
j_call: TRBJ2-3
v_call: TRBV12-3/TRBV12-4
d_call: NA

cdr3_nt: TGCAGCGTTGATGGGGAAAGCACAGATACGCAGTATTTT
cdr3_aa: CSVDGESTDTQYF
cdr3_length: 13
j_call: TRBJ2-3
v_call: TRBV29-1
d_call: NA